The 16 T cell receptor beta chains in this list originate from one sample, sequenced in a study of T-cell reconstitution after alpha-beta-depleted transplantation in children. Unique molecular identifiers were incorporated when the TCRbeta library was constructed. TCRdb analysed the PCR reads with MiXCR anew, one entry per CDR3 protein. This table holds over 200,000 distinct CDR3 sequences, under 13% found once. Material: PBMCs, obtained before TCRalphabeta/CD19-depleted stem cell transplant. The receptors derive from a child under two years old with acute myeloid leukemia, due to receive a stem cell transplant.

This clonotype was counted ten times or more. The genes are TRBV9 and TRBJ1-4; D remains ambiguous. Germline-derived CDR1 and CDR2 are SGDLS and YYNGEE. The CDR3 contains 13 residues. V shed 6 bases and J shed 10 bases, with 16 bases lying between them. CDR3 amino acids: CASTGQQHGKLFF. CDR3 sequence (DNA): TGTGCCAGCACCGGGCAGCAGCATGGAAAACTGTTTTTT.

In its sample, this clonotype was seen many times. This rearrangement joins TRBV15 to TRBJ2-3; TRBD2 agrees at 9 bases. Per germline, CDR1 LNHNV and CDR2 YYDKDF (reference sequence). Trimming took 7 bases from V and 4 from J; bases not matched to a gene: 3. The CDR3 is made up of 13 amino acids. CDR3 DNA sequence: TGTGCCACCAAAGCTAGCGGGGCAGATACGCAGTATTTT. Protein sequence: CATKASGADTQYF.

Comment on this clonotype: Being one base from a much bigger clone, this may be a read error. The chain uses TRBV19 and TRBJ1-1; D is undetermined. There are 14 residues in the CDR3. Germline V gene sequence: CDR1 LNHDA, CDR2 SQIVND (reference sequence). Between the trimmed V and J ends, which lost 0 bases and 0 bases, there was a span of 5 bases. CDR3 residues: CASSIDGMNTEAFF. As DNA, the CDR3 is TGTGCCAGTAGTATAGACGGCATGAACACTGAAGCTTTCTTT.

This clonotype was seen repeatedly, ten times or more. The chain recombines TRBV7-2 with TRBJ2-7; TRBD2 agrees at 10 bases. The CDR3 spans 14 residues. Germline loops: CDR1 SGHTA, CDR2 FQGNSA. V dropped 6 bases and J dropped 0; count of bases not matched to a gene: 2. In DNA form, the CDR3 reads TGTGCCAGCAGGGAGCGGGGGGGCTCCTACGAGCAGTACTTC. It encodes CASRERGGSYEQYF. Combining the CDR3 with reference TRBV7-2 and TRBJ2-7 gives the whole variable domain GAGVSQSPSNKVTEKGKDVELRCDPISGHTALYWYRQSLGQGLEFLIYFQGNSAPDKSGLPSDRFSAERTGGSVSTLTIQRTQQEDSAVYLCASRERGGSYEQYFGPGTRLTVT.

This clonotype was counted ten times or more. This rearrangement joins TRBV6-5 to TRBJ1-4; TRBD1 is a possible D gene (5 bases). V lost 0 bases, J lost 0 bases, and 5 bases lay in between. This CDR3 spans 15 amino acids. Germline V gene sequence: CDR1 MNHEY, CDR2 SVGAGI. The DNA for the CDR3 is TGTGCCAGCAGTTACTCGACAGCAACTAATGAAAAACTGTTTTTT. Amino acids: CASSYSTATNEKLFF.

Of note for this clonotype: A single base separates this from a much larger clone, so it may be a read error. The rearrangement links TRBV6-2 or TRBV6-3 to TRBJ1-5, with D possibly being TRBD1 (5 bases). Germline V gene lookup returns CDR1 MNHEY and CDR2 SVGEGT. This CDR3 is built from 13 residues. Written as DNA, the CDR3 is TGTACCGGGGGACGGCAGAACAATCAGCCCCAGCATTTT. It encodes CTGGRQNNQPQHF.

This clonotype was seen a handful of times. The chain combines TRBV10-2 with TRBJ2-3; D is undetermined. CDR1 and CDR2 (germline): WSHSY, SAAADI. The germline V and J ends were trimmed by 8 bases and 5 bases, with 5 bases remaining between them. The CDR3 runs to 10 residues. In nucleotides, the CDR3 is TGCGCCAGCGGTGGAGATACGCAGTATTTT. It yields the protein CASGGDTQYF.

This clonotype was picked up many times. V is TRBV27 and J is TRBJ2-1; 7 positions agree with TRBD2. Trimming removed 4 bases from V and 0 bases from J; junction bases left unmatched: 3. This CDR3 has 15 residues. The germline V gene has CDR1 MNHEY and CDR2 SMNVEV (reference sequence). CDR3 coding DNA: TGTGCCAGCAGTTATCCGGGAGGCTCCTACAATGAGCAGTTCTTC. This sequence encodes CASSYPGGSYNEQFF.

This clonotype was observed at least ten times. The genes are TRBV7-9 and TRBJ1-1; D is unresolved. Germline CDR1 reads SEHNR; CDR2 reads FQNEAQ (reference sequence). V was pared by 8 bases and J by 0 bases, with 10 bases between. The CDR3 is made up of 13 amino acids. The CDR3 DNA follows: TGTGCCAGCGCGGAATTCGTGAACACTGAAGCTTTCTTT. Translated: CASAEFVNTEAFF.

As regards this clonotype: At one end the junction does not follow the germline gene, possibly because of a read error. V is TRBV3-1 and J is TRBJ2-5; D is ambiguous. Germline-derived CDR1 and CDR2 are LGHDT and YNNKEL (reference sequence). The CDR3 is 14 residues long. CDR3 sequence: CASSHPTLGETPYF. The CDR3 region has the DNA TGTGCCAGCAGCCACCCGACGCTTGGCGAGACCCCGTACTTC.

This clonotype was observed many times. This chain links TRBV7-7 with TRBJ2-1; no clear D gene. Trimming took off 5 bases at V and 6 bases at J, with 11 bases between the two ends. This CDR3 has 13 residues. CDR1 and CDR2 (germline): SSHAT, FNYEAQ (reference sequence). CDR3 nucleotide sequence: TGTGCCAGCAGCCCGGCGATCGGCAATGAGCAGTTCTTC. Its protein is CASSPAIGNEQFF.

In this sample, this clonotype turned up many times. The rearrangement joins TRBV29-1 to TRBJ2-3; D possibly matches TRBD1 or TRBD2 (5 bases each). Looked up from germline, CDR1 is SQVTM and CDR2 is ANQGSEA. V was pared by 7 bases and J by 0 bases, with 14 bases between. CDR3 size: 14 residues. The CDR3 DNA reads TGCAGCGCTTGGGGGACGGTGAGCACAGATACGCAGTATTTT. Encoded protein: CSAWGTVSTDTQYF.

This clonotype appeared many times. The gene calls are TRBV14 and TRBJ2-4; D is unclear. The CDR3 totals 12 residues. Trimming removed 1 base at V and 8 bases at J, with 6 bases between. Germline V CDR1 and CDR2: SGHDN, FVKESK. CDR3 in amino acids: CASSQVGYIQYF. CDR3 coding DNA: TGTGCCAGCAGCCAAGTCGGCTACATTCAGTACTTC.

The CDR3 here is CASIPGLGSSDTQYF. The CDR3 DNA sequence: TGTGCCAGCATCCCGGGACTAGGCTCATCAGATACGCAGTATTTT. The chain carries TRBV6-1 and TRBJ2-3; 8 nucleotides line up with TRBD2. The junction had 10 bases not matched to a gene; V was cut back by 7 bases and J by 4 bases. The CDR3 totals 15 residues. The germline CDR1 and CDR2 sequences are MNHNS and SASEGT.

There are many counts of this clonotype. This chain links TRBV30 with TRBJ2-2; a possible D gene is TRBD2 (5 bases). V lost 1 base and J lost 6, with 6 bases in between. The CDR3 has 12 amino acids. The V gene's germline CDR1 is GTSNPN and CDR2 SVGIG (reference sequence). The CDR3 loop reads CAWSARAGELFF. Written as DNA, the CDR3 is TGTGCCTGGAGTGCGAGGGCCGGGGAGCTGTTTTTT.

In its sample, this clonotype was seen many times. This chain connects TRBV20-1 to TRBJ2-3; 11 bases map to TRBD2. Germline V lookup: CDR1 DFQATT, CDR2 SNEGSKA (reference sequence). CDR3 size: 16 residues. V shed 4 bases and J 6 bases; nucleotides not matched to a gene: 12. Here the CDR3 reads CSAKSRASGRRDTQYF. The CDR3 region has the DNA TGCAGTGCTAAATCACGGGCTAGCGGGAGGAGGGATACGCAGTATTTT.